This entry is about one TCR beta chain. The study counted Cohort 3 donors as recovered given two negative PCRs, clearance, or symptom resolution. These data belong to a study of blood T cell repertoires in COVID-19. Overall study context: Acute and convalescent COVID-19 samples came from the United States, Italy and Spain. T cells, B-cell-depleted T cells, or PBMCs provided the cDNA or gDNA that served as material.

The CDR3 covers 16 residues. CDR1 and CDR2 (germline): SGHTA, FQGNSA. Trimming removed 5 bases from V and 6 bases from J, with 17 bases in between. As originally analysed: Scientists estimated how many nucleated cells there were by amplifying reference gene primers. Sequencing was performed with immunoSEQ multiplex PCR; in TCRdb, only in-frame clones are kept and a portion is missing. The DNA was the basis for D and trimming; V, J and clone size are from that table. The sample lists fewer than 300,000 clones, around 90% occurring once. The sequence was collected from a woman aged 30 to 39 who had recovered from COVID-19. The sequenced sample consisted of PBMCs or T cells enriched from blood (not recorded which). The J gene is TRBJ1-6, the V gene TRBV7-2; maybe TRBD1 (5 bases). The CDR3 here is CASSINQGRSNSPLHF. For the CDR3, the DNA is TGTGCCAGCAGCATAAACCAGGGCAGGAGTAATTCACCCCTCCACTTT.